Listed below are T cell receptor beta chains from one sample, sequenced in a study of T-cell memory formation after mild COVID-19. MiXCR, applied by TCRdb to the 5' RACE reads, yields one record per CDR3 protein. The sample holds some 120,000 distinct CDR3 sequences, 15% to 20% seen once. Sequencing was performed on PBMCs or a T cell subset sorted from them (not recorded which). These receptors all come from a man aged 18 to 29 who had mild COVID-19 (a few samples of this study predate the infection). Cell type and time point are not known. CDR3s include the opening cysteine and the closing phenylalanine or tryptophan. Fields, in order: V gene, clone size, D gene, J gene, CDR3 DNA, CDR3 protein. D genes are given only for firm matches. Size is omitted from some rows. Given values are once, few, many or a class for expanded clones.

TRBV5-1,many,NA,TRBJ1-2,TGCGCCAGCAGTTCGGACCGCCTAAGAGGCTACACCTTC,CASSSDRLRGYTF
TRBV7-3,NA,NA,TRBJ1-2,TGTGCCAGCAGCTTATGGATGTTGGCGCCTAAGGATGGCTACACCTTC,CASSLWMLAPKDGYTF
TRBV15,NA,NA,TRBJ2-5,TGTGCCACCAGCAGAGATCTAACTATACAAGAGACCCAGTACTTC,CATSRDLTIQETQYF
TRBV7-7,few,TRBD1,TRBJ2-3,TGTGCTAGCAGCTTAGACAGGGAGGATACGCAGTATTTT,CASSLDREDTQYF
TRBV5-1,few,TRBD1,TRBJ1-4,TGCGCCAGCAGCCGAGGGGGCGCGGCCAGGGAGAATGAAAAACTGTTTTTT,CASSRGGAARENEKLFF
TRBV5-6,many,NA,TRBJ2-5,TGTGCCAGCAGCTTCAAACAGGGCGGAGAGACCCAGTACTTC,CASSFKQGGETQYF
TRBV5-1,NA,NA,TRBJ2-3,TGCGCCAGCAGCTCCCCTCGGGGGACACACACAGATACGCAGTATTTT,CASSSPRGTHTDTQYF
TRBV4-1,few,TRBD1,TRBJ1-2,TGCGCCAGCAGCGGTCCAGGGGGCAGTGGCTACACCTTC,CASSGPGGSGYTF
TRBV20-1,NA,NA,TRBJ2-2,TGCAGTGCTAGGGCCAGCGTTCGGAGCACCGGGGAGCTGTTTTTT,CSARASVRSTGELFF
TRBV20-1,few,NA,TRBJ1-6,TGCAGTGCTGGGGCAAGGGTGGGTGCGAGCTCCTATAATTCACCCCTCCACTTT,CSAGARVGASSYNSPLHF
TRBV7-4,NA,NA,TRBJ2-7,TGTGCCAGCAGCCGAGGTGACGAGGTAGTGAGCGGCGAGCAGTACTTC,CASSRGDEVVSGEQYF